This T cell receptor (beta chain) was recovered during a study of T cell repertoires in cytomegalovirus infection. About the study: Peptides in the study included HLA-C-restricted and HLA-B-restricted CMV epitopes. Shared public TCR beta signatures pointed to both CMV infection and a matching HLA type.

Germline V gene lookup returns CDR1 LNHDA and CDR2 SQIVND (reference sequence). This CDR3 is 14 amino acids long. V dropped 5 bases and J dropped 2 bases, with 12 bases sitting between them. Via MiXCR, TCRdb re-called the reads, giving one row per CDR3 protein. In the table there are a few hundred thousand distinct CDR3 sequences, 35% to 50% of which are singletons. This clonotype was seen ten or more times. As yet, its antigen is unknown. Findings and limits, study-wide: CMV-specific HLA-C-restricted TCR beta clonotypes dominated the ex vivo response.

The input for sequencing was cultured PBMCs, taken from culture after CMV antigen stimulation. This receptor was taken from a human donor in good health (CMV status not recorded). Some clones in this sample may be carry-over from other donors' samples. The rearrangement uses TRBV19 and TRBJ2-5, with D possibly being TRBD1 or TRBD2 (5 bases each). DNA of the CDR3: TGTGCCAGTAGTCCCGGGACCATTCAAGAGACCCAGTACTTC. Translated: CASSPGTIQETQYF.